These T cell receptor beta chains were read from a single sample in a study of blood T cell repertoires in COVID-19. This table comes from immunoSEQ multiplex PCR, and its TCRdb copy is limited to in-frame clones, with some not included. The repertoire holds roughly 200,000 clones, roughly 80% seen once, with approximately 4.4% in the top ten. Sequenced input: peripheral blood. These receptors were obtained from a man aged 50 to 60 with active or convalescent COVID-19. Both conserved end residues are part of each CDR3. D genes are given only for firm matches. Size is stated for part of the rows, as once, few or many counts, or as a class when the clone is expanded.

J | size | D | V | DNA | CDR3
TRBJ2-2 | . | TRBD2 | TRBV7-2 | TGTGCCAGCAGCGCCACTAGCGGGGCGAACACCGGGGAGCTGTTTTTT | CASSATSGANTGELFF
TRBJ1-5 | . | . | TRBV6-6 | TGTGCCAGCAGTTACGCGCCAGGCAGTTCGCATCAGCCCCAGCATTTT | CASSYAPGSSHQPQHF
TRBJ2-3 | . | . | TRBV20-1 | TGCAGTGCCAGAGATACGCAGTATTTT | CSARDTQYF
TRBJ2-7 | . | TRBD2 | TRBV30 | TGTGCCGCCCGGTCTAGCGGGGGGGCCACCGAGCAGTACTTC | CAARSSGGATEQYF
TRBJ1-1 | . | . | TRBV11-2 | TGTGCCAGCAGTCAACAGGGGAACACTGAAGCTTTCTTT | CASSQQGNTEAFF
TRBJ1-2 | . | . | TRBV15 | TGTGCCACCAGCAGAGGGGCCCTTGGAAGTGGCTACACCTTC | CATSRGALGSGYTF
TRBJ2-7 | . | TRBD2 | TRBV10-1 | TGCGCCAGCGGGGGGGGCTACGAGCAGTACTTC | CASGGGYEQYF
TRBJ1-2 | many | . | TRBV5-1 | TGCGCCAGCAGCCAGACGGCAGGGAAGGGCTACACCTTC | CASSQTAGKGYTF
TRBJ2-1 | . | TRBD2 | TRBV5-4 | TGTGCCAGCAGCAGGACTAGCGGGGGGTTTGATGAGCAGTTCTTC | CASSRTSGGFDEQFF
TRBJ2-7 | . | TRBD1 | TRBV4-1 | TGCGCCAGCAGCCAGGAAAAGGGACAGGGCGGCGAGCAGTACTTC | CASSQEKGQGGEQYF
TRBJ2-3 | . | . | TRBV7-2 | TGTGCCAGCAGCTTAAACCCGTCGGGTAGCACAGATACGCAGTATTTT | CASSLNPSGSTDTQYF
TRBJ2-1 | . | . | TRBV12-3/TRBV12-4 | TGTGCCAGCAGTTTCTGGCGGGGCAATGAGCAGTTCTTC | CASSFWRGNEQFF
TRBJ2-1 | . | TRBD2 | TRBV5-1 | TGCGCCAGCAGCTTGGCAACTAGCGGGGGGGATGAGCAGTTCTTC | CASSLATSGGDEQFF
TRBJ1-5 | . | . | TRBV12-3/TRBV12-4 | TGTGCCAGCAGTTCCGGGGGTCCCCAGCATTTT | CASSSGGPQHF